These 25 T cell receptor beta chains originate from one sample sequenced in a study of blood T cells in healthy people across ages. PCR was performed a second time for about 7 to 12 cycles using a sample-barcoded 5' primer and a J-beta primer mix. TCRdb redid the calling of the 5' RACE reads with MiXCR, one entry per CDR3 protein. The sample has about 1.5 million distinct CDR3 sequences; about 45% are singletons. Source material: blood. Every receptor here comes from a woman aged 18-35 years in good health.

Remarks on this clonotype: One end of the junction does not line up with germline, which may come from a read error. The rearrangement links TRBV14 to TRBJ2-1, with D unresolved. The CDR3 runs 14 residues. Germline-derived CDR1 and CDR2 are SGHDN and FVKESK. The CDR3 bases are TGTGCCAGCGGCCAAGGTCTCGTATGGAATGAGCAGTTCTTC. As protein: CASGQGLVWNEQFF.

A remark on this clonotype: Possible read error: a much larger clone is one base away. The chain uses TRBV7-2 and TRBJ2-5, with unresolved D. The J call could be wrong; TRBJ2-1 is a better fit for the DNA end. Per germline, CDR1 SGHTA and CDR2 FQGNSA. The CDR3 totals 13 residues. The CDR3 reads CASSLGTKETQFF. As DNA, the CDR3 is TGTGCCAGCAGCTTAGGGACGAAAGAGACCCAGTTCTTC.

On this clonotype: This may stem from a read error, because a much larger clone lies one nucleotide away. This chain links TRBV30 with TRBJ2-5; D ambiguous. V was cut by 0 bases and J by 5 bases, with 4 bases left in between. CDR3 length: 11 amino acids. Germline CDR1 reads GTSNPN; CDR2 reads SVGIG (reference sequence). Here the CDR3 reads CAWSVAETQYF. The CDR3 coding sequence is TGTGCCTGGAGTGTAGCGGAGACCCAGTACTTC.

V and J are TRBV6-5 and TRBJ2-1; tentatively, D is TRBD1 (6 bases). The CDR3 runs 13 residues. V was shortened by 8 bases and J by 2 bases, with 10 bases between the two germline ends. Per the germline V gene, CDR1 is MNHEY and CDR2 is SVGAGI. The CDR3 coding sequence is TGTGCCAGCTTGGACAGCACCTACAATGAGCAGTTCTTC. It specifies CASLDSTYNEQFF.

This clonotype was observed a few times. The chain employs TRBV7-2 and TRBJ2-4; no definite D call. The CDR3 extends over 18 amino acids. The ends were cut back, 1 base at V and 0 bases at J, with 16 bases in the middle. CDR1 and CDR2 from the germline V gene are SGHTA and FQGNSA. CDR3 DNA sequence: TGTGCCAGCAGCTTAGGGTGGAGAGCTCCGCTAGCCAAAAACATTCAGTACTTC. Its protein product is CASSLGWRAPLAKNIQYF.

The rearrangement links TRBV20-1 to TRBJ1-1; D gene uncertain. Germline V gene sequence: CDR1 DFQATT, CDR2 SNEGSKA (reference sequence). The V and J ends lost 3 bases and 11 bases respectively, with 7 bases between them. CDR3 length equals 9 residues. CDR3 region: CSASPSAFF. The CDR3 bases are TGCAGTGCTAGCCCCAGTGCTTTCTTT.

CDR3 sequence: CASSTTRTSTDTQYF. DNA for the CDR3: TGTGCCAGCAGCACGACTAGAACTAGCACAGATACGCAGTATTTT. The chain has TRBV7-9 and TRBJ2-3; tentatively, D is TRBD2 (6 bases). V lost 5 bases to trimming and J lost 0 bases, with 12 bases between them. CDR3 length: 15 amino acids. In germline, CDR1 is SEHNR, CDR2 FQNEAQ (reference sequence).

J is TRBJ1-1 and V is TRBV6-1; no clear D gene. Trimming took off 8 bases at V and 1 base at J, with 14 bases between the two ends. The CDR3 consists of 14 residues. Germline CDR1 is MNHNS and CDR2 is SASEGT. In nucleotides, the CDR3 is TGTGCCAGCGGGCAGGTTTTATGGAACACTGAAGCTTTCTTT. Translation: CASGQVLWNTEAFF.

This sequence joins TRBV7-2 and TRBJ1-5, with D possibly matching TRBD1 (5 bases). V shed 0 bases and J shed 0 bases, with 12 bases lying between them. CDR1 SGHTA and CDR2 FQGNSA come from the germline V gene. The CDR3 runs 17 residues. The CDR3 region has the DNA TGTGCCAGCAGCTTAGCGCGGCAGGGCTATAGCAATCAGCCCCAGCATTTT. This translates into CASSLARQGYSNQPQHF.

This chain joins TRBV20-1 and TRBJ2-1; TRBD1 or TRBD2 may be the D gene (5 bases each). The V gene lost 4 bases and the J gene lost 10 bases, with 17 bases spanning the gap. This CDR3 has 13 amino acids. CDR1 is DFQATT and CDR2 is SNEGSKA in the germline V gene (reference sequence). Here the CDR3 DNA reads TGCAGTGCTACCGAGGGGCACTCCTACGAGCAGTTCTTC. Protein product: CSATEGHSYEQFF.

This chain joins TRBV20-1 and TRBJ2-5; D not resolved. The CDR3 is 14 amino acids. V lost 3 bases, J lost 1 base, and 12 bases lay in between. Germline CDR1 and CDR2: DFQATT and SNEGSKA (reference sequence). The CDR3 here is CSASWLLGQETQYF. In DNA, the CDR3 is TGCAGTGCTAGCTGGCTTCTAGGCCAAGAGACCCAGTACTTC.

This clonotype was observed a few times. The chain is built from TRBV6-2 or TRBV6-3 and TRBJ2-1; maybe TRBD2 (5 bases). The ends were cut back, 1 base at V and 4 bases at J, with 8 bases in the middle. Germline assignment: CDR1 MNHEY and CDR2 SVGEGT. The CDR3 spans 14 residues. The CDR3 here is CASSYWRAYNEQFF. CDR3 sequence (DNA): TGTGCCAGCAGTTACTGGCGGGCATACAATGAGCAGTTCTTC.

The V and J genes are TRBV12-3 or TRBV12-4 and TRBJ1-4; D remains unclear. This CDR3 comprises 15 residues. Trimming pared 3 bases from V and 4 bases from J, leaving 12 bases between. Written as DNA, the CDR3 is TGTGCCAGCAGTTTTGCCCGACCCCGTAATGAAAAACTGTTTTTT. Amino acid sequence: CASSFARPRNEKLFF.

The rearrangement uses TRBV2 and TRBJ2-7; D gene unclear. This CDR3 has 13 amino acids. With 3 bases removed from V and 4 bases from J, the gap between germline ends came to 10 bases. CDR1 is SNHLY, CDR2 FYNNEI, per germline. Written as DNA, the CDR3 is TGTGCCAGCAGTGAGGATTTGGGGTACGAGCAGTACTTC. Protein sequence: CASSEDLGYEQYF.

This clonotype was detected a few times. The CDR3 bases are TGTGCCATCAGTGAGTCAGAGGTAGGGGCGGGTCAGCCCCAGCATTTT. Its protein product is CAISESEVGAGQPQHF. V gene TRBV10-3 combines with J gene TRBJ1-5; D perhaps matches TRBD1 (5 bases). Looked up from germline, CDR1 is ENHRY and CDR2 is SYGVKD. CDR3 length equals 16 residues. V was trimmed by 0 bases and J by 6 bases, leaving 15 bases between them.

In DNA, the CDR3 is TGTGCCAGCTCACCAGATGGATCCTTCGGGACAGAAGAGACCCAGTACTTC. It yields the protein CASSPDGSFGTEETQYF. The rearrangement joins TRBV18 to TRBJ2-5; the match to TRBD1 covers 7 bases. V trimming: 2 bases; J trimming: 3 bases; junction bases outside the gene matches: 12. The CDR3 covers 17 residues. Looked up from germline, CDR1 is KGHSH and CDR2 is LQKENI. The full variable domain, rest sourced from reference TRBV18 and TRBJ2-5, is NAGVMQNPRHLVRRRGQEARLRCSPMKGHSHVYWYRQLPEEGLKFMVYLQKENIIDESGMPKERFSAEFPKEGPSILRIQQVVRGDSAAYFCASSPDGSFGTEETQYFGPGTRLLVL.

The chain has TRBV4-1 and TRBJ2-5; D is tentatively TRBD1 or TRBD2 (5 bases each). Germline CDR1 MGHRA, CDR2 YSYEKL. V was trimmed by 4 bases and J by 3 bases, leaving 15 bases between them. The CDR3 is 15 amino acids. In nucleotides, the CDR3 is TGCGCCAGCAGCCCTGGACCGGGGCCAAAAGAGACCCAGTACTTC. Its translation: CASSPGPGPKETQYF.

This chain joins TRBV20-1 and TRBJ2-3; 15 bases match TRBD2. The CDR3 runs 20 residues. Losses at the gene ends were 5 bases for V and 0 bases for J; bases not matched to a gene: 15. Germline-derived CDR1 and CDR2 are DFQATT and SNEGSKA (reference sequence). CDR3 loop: CSASGGTSGGPAYSTDTQYF. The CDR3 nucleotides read TGCAGTGCTTCTGGTGGGACTAGCGGGGGGCCCGCTTACAGCACAGATACGCAGTATTTT.

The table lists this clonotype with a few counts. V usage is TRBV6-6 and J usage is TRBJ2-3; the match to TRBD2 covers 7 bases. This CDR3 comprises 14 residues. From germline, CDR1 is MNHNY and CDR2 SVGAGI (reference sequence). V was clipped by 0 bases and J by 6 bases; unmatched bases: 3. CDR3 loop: CASSYSGGRDTQYF. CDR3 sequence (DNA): TGTGCCAGCAGTTACTCCGGGGGGAGGGATACGCAGTATTTT.

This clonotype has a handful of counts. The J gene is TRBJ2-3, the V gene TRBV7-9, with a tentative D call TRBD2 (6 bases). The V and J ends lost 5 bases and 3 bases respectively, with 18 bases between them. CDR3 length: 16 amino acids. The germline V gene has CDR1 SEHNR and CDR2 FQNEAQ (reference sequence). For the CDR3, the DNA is TGTGCCAGCAGCAGTACTCTAACGGGAGCTACAGATACGCAGTATTTT. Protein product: CASSSTLTGATDTQYF.

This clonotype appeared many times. CDR3 sequence reads: CSASPGTTYEQYF. The CDR3 nucleotides read TGCAGTGCTAGCCCCGGGACTACTTACGAGCAGTACTTC. The V and J genes are TRBV20-1 and TRBJ2-7; 7 nucleotides match TRBD2. V shed 3 bases and J 4 bases; nucleotides not matched to a gene: 6. The CDR3 length is 13 residues. Germline-derived CDR1 and CDR2 are DFQATT and SNEGSKA (reference sequence).

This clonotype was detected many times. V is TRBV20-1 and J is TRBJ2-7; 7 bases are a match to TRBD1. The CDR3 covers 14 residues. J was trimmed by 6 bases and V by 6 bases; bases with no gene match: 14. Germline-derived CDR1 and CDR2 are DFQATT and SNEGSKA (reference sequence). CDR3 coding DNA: TGCAGTGCCCAACGAGCGAGGGGGCCCCTCGAGCAGTACTTC. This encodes CSAQRARGPLEQYF.

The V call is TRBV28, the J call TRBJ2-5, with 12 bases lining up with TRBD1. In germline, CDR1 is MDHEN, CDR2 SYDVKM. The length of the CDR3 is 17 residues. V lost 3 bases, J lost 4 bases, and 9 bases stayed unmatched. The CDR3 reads CASSFFGGTGGGETQYF. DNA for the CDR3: TGTGCCAGCAGTTTTTTCGGGGGGACAGGGGGCGGAGAGACCCAGTACTTC.

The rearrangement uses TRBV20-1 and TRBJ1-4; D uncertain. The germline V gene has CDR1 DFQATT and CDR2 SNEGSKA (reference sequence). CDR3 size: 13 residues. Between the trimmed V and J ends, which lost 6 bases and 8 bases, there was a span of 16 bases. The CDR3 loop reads CSASRARREKLFF. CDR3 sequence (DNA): TGCAGTGCAAGCCGGGCCCGGAGGGAAAAACTGTTTTTT.

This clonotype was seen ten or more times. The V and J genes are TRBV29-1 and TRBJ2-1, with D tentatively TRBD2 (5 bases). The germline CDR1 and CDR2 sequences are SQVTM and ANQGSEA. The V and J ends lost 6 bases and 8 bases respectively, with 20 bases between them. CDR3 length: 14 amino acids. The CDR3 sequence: CSVGRLLADDEQFF. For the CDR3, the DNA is TGCAGCGTGGGCCGACTACTCGCAGACGATGAGCAGTTCTTC.